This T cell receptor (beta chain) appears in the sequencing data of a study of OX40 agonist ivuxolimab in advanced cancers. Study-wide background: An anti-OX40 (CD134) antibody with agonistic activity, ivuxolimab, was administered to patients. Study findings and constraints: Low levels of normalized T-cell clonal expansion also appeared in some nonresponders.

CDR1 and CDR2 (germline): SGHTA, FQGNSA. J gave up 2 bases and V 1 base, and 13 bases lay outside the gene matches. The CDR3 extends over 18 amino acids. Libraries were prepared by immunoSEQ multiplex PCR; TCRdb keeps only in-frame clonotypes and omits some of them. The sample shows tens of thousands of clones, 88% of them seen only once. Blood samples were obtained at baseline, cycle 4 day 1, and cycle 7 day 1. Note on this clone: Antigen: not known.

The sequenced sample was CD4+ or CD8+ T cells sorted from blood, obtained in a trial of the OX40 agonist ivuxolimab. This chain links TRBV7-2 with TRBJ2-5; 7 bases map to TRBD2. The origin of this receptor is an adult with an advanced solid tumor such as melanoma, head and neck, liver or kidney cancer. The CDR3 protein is CASSLVRTGTINQETQYF. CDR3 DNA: TGTGCCAGCAGCTTAGTTCGGACCGGGACTATAAATCAAGAGACCCAGTACTTC.